Presented here are 13 T cell receptor beta chains from one specimen sequenced in a study of T cell changes during pregnancy in multiple sclerosis. Measured with immunoSEQ multiplex PCR; TCRdb has only the in-frame clones, and not every one. Seen here are tens of thousands of clones, about 91% observed once, and the top ten hold roughly 2.1%. Sequenced here: peripheral blood, sampled in the third trimester of pregnancy. These receptors originate from a female donor with multiple sclerosis, enrolled in a pregnancy study.

The CDR3 DNA reads as TGTGCCAGCAGCTTAGCGACGGACAGGGCTAACTATGGCTACACCTTC. Translated, it gives CASSLATDRANYGYTF. The chain carries TRBV7-9 and TRBJ1-2; TRBD1 agrees at 8 bases. Germline V lookup: CDR1 SEHNR, CDR2 FQNEAQ (reference sequence). The CDR3 contains 16 residues. Trimming took 0 bases from V and 0 from J; bases not matched to a gene: 3.

The chain employs TRBV5-4 and TRBJ2-1; TRBD2 aligns across 12 bases. The CDR3 contains 16 residues. J gave up 7 bases and V 3 bases, and 8 bases lay outside the gene matches. CDR1 and CDR2 (germline): SGHNT, YYREEE (reference sequence). The CDR3 reads CASSSNLAGGGNEQFF. In DNA, the CDR3 is TGTGCCAGCAGCTCAAACCTAGCGGGAGGGGGGAATGAGCAGTTCTTC.

The rearrangement joins TRBV9 to TRBJ2-1; D is possibly TRBD2 (6 bases). The CDR3 has 18 residues. Trimming shortened V by 4 bases and J by 0 bases, and 20 bases separated the two germline ends. The germline V gene has CDR1 SGDLS and CDR2 YYNGEE. DNA of the CDR3: TGTGCCAGCAGCCCCCGGGACTTTCTAATTAGCTCCTACAATGAGCAGTTCTTC. This gives the protein CASSPRDFLISSYNEQFF.

This chain uses TRBV7-6 with TRBJ2-1, with 8 nucleotides matching TRBD2. The CDR3 spans 15 residues. Trimming removed 5 bases from V and 4 bases from J; junction bases left unmatched: 7. The V gene's germline CDR1 is SGHVS and CDR2 FNYEAQ. DNA for the CDR3: TGTGCCAGCAGCCTGTCTAGCGGGCGGTACAATGAGCAGTTCTTC. Its protein is CASSLSSGRYNEQFF.

The chain has TRBV7-9 and TRBJ2-7; D is possibly TRBD1 (7 bases). Germline V gene lookup returns CDR1 SEHNR and CDR2 FQNEAQ (reference sequence). Between the trimmed V and J ends, which lost 2 bases and 2 bases, there was a span of 25 bases. The CDR3 totals 19 residues. CDR3 bases: TGTGCCAGCAGCTTATTTAGTGGGTTCCGCCCAGGGGGGACCTACGAGCAGTACTTC. This encodes CASSLFSGFRPGGTYEQYF.

The rearrangement links TRBV29-1 to TRBJ2-6; TRBD2 is a possible D gene (7 bases). This CDR3 region has 16 residues. Germline CDR1 and CDR2: SQVTM and ANQGSEA. Trimming left V 5 bases short and J 0 bases short, with 14 bases between. CDR3 sequence: CSVPRGGVSGANVLTF. The CDR3 DNA reads as TGCAGCGTTCCAAGGGGGGGTGTCTCTGGGGCCAACGTCCTGACTTTC.

The chain has TRBV15 and TRBJ2-1; 9 nucleotides line up with TRBD2. V was pared by 0 bases and J by 6 bases, with 9 bases of the junction left unmatched. CDR3 size: 17 residues. Germline V CDR1 and CDR2: LNHNV, YYDKDF (reference sequence). In DNA, the CDR3 is TGTGCCACCAGCAGAGATGGGGGCGGGAGGGCCAGCAATGAGCAGTTCTTC. Its protein product is CATSRDGGGRASNEQFF.

The chain is built from TRBV14 and TRBJ2-2, with TRBD2 matching 7 bases. Germline V gives CDR1 SGHDN, CDR2 FVKESK. Trimming removed 2 bases from V and 4 bases from J; junction bases left unmatched: 13. This CDR3 is built from 18 residues. Here the CDR3 reads CASSQSLLRERGTGELFF. As DNA, the CDR3 is TGTGCCAGCAGCCAATCTCTCTTGCGGGAGAGGGGCACCGGGGAGCTGTTTTTT.

The rearrangement links TRBV14 to TRBJ2-7; 9 nucleotides align to TRBD1. Germline lookup yields CDR1 SGHDN and CDR2 FVKESK. This CDR3 contains 16 residues. Trimming took 4 bases from V and 4 from J; bases not matched to a gene: 11. This chain's CDR3 is CASSPLAGTGQYEQYF. The CDR3 DNA reads TGTGCCAGCAGCCCACTTGCCGGGACAGGGCAATACGAGCAGTACTTC.

This clone has just a few counts. J is TRBJ1-5 and V is TRBV15, with a tentative D call TRBD1 (6 bases). Germline CDR1 is LNHNV and CDR2 is YYDKDF (reference sequence). The V gene lost 4 bases and the J gene lost 8 bases, with 15 bases spanning the gap. This CDR3 is built from 14 residues. CDR3 sequence reads: CATSINRESKPQHF. DNA of the CDR3: TGTGCCACCAGCATTAACAGGGAAAGTAAGCCCCAGCATTTT. The full variable domain, completed using reference TRBV15 and TRBJ1-5, is DAMVIQNPRYQVTQFGKPVTLSCSQTLNHNVMYWYQQKSSQAPKLLFHYYDKDFNNEADTPDNFQSRRPNTSFCFLDIRSPGLGDTAMYLCATSINRESKPQHFGDGTRLSIL.

Details on this clone: This sample also contains other DNA sequences that code for the same CDR3. The chain links TRBV5-4 to TRBJ2-5; 9 bases fit TRBD2. The CDR3 contains 14 residues. V lost 2 bases to trimming and J lost 5 bases; unmatched junction nucleotides: 4. Germline CDR1 is SGHNT and CDR2 is YYREEE (reference sequence). CDR3 in DNA: TGTGCCAGCAGCTTCAGGCGGGAGGGGGAGACCCAGTACTTC. Translating gives CASSFRREGETQYF.

The chain couples TRBV15 to TRBJ1-1; the D gene is possibly TRBD1 (6 bases). V lost 5 bases and J lost 7, with 17 bases in between. This CDR3 is 14 amino acids long. Germline loops: CDR1 LNHNV, CDR2 YYDKDF (reference sequence). CDR3 sequence: CATSVYRDTIEAFF. In nucleotides, the CDR3 is TGTGCCACCAGCGTCTACCGGGACACCATTGAAGCTTTCTTT.

This sequence joins TRBV5-6 and TRBJ1-2, with 10 bases lining up with TRBD1. V shed 5 bases, J shed 10 bases, and the junction held 5 bases outside the gene matches. CDR1 and CDR2 from the germline V gene are SGHDT and YYEEEE. The CDR3 runs to 12 residues. CDR3 nucleotide sequence: TGTGCCAGCAGACCGGACAGGGGGGTCTACACCTTC. It encodes CASRPDRGVYTF.